This T cell receptor beta chain is drawn from a study of blood T cell repertoires in COVID-19. At the level of the study: PBMCs, B-cell-depleted T cells, or T cells provided the cDNA or gDNA that made up the material.

In the study's own analysis: Reference gene primer amplification in the assay estimated nucleated cell counts. This table comes from immunoSEQ multiplex PCR, and its TCRdb copy is limited to in-frame clones, with some not included. That table supplies the V and J calls and clone size; D and trimming were determined from the DNA. The sample lists some 220,000 clones; 75% to 85% were seen once. This clone was picked up one time. Germline V gene sequence: CDR1 ENHRY, CDR2 SYGVKD. The CDR3 loop spans 11 amino acids. Trimming removed 8 bases from V and 5 bases from J, with 9 bases in between. The TCR sequence derives from a man between 50 and 59 years old with active or convalescent COVID-19. What was sequenced was peripheral blood. The chain couples TRBV10-3 to TRBJ2-5; D is unclear. The CDR3 coding sequence is TGTGCCATCGGAGCCGGGGAGACCCAGTACTTC. It yields the protein CAIGAGETQYF.